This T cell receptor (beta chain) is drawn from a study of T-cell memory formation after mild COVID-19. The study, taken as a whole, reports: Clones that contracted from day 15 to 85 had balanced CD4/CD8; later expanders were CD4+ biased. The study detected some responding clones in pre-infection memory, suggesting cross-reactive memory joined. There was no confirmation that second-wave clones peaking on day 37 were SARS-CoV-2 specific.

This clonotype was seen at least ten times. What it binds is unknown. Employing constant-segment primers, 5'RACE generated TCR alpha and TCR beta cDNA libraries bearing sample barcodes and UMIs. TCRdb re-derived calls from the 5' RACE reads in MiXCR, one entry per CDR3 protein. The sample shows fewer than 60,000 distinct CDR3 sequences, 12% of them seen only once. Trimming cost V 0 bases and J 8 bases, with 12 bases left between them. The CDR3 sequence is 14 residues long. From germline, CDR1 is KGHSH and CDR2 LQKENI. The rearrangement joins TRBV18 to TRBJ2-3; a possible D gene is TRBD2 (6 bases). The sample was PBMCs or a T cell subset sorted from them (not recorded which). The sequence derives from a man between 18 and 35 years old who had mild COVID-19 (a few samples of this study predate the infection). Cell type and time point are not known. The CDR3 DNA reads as TGTGCCAGCTCACCACCACTAGCAGGAGGTACGCAGTATTTT. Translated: CASSPPLAGGTQYF.